This TCR beta chain was sequenced during a study of regulatory T cells in long-lasting Graves disease. V lost 4 bases and J lost 3, with 13 bases in between. The germline gives CDR1 SQVTM, CDR2 ANQGSEA. CDR3 length: 13 residues. Stated time point: newly diagnosed GD, antithyroid drugs for less than 3 months. RNA extracted from PBMCs served as the sequencing template. Arm-PCR of CDR3 regions with iRepertoire HTBI primers generated TCR beta libraries. TCRdb reprocessed the multiplex PCR reads with MiXCR, giving one entry per CDR3 protein. The top ten clones hold around a sixth of a sample with 400,000 to 500,000 distinct CDR3 sequences, about 15% of them seen once. Separately, the same data were catalogued under a study of T cells in Graves' hyperthyroidism and ophthalmopathy. From that study: On the basis of clinical symptoms, serum thyroxine and TRAb, thyroid ultrasound and orbital computed tomography, diagnoses were made.

Source: peripheral blood mononuclear cells (PBMCs), taken at new diagnosis, from a patient treated with antithyroid drugs. This sequence was found in a woman in her forties or fifties with Graves disease. The J gene is TRBJ2-7, the V gene TRBV29-1, with no clear D. DNA of the CDR3: TGCAGCGTTGTAGAAGGGTTCCTCTACGAGCAGTACTTC. Translating it yields CSVVEGFLYEQYF.